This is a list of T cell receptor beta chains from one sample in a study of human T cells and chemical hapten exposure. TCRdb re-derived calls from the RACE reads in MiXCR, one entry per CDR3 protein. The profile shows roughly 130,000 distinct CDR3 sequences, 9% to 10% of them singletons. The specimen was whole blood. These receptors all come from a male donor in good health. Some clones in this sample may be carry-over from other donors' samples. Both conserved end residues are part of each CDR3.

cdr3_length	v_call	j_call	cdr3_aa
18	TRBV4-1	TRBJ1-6	CASSQEWQLGPLGSPLHF
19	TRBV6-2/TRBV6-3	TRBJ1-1	CASSYSPGQGASRNTEAFF
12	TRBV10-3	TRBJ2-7	CAISDMSYEQYF
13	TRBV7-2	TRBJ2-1	CASSLSNYNEQFF
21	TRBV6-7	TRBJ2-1	CASRGISVGLAGGPKHNEQFF
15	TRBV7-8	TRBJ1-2	CASSLIEGTGYGYTF
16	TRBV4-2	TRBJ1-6	CASSQGETGSNSPLHF
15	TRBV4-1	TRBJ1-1	CASSLSGGLNTEAFF
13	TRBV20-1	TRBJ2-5	CSASLDGQETQYF
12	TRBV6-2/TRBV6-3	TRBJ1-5	CASSYSYQPQHF
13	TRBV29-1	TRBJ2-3	CSVAQGGTDTQYF
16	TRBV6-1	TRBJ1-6	CASSDLSSSYNSPLHF
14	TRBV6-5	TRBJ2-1	CASREGLAGNEQFF
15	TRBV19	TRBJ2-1	CASSSSGRDYNEQFF
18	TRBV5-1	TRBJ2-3	CASSLTPASGGGGDTQYF
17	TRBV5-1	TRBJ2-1	CASSLAGRGVALYEQFF
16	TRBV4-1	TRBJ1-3	CASSHRILGTGNTIYF
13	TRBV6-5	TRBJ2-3	CASSLQTEDTQYF
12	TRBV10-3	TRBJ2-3	CAISEGRDTQYF
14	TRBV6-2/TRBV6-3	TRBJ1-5	CASSYPGGGQPQHF
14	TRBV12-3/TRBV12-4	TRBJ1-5	CASRSGGTNQPQHF